Listed below are T cell receptor beta chains from one sample, sequenced in a study of monozygotic twins with inflammatory bowel disease. TCRdb re-called the 5' RACE reads, yielding one record per CDR3 amino acid sequence without DNA. Here the sample table reports about 380,000 distinct CDR3 sequences. Sequenced input: blood. The receptors were gathered from a human donor with ulcerative colitis or Crohn's disease, or a healthy co-twin of an affected twin (not recorded which). The CDR3 runs from the conserved cysteine through the conserved F or W.

len,v_gene,j_gene,CDR3aa
13,TRBV5-1,TRBJ2-7,CASTATYGYEQYF
13,TRBV7-2,TRBJ2-3,CASSLGVRDTQYF
12,TRBV5-1,TRBJ2-7,CASSVGHYEQYF
17,TRBV27,TRBJ1-4,CASKRGGSLPANEKLFF
14,TRBV18,TRBJ2-3,CASSPGQAADTQYF
13,TRBV3-1,TRBJ1-4,CASSRQVPEKLFF
14,TRBV5-5,TRBJ2-5,CASSESRPLETQYF
12,TRBV7-3,TRBJ2-1,CASSLNLFEQFF
13,TRBV3-1,TRBJ2-1,CASSQDPGDEQFF
13,TRBV19,TRBJ1-1,CASTPDRVTEAFF
14,TRBV10-3,TRBJ2-1,CAISDPPRYNEQFF
14,TRBV29-1,TRBJ2-3,CSVKLAGGPDTQYF
14,TRBV11-3,TRBJ2-1,CASSLSGLVDEQFF
15,TRBV5-1,TRBJ2-7,CASSLVRRGDGEQYF
14,TRBV20-1,TRBJ2-3,CSARDQGTTDTQYF
14,TRBV5-1,TRBJ1-5,CASSEEGLGQPQHF
12,TRBV20-1,TRBJ2-7,CSAAPLGHEQYF
15,TRBV18,TRBJ2-4,CASSPSHSTKNMQYF
14,TRBV20-1,TRBJ2-7,CSAVIPGQPVEQYF
16,TRBV11-2,TRBJ2-3,CASSLARDRVQGTQYF
13,TRBV14,TRBJ1-1,CASSYGQNTEAFF
13,TRBV7-6,TRBJ1-1,CASSLAGAGIAFF
15,TRBV12-3/TRBV12-4,TRBJ2-7,CASSLRGPYPYEQYF